This T cell receptor (beta chain) was sequenced during a study of shared clonotypes between healthy human individuals. Study background: The study drew on a couple of women and a few men aged 18 to 49 as donors.

Germline assignment: CDR1 SGHNT and CDR2 YYREEE (reference sequence). The CDR3 is 16 amino acids. The ends were cut back, 2 bases at V and 0 bases at J, with 12 bases in the middle. Each cell subset's genomic DNA was divided evenly among several immunoSEQ plates. Original analysis: Filtering differed since immunoSEQ provided only junctions, with no quality scores. Method: immunoSEQ multiplex PCR; TCRdb's copy keeps in-frame clones and lacks some. V and J calls and clone size are given by that table; D and trimming were obtained from the DNA. The sample shows a few hundred thousand clones, 70% to 80% of them seen only once.

This TCR derives from a middle-aged woman in good health. Some clones in this sample may be carry-over from other donors' samples. Specimen: PBMCs. The chain combines TRBV5-4 with TRBJ1-3; D unclear. CDR3 amino acids: CASSFAGRRSGNTIYF. The CDR3 bases are TGTGCCAGCAGCTTCGCCGGCCGACGCTCTGGAAACACCATATATTTT.